The subject of this entry is one T cell receptor beta chain. This sample was included in a study of T cells in Graves' hyperthyroidism and ophthalmopathy. The CDR3 is 15 residues long. V lost 5 bases and J lost 0, with 17 bases in between. Germline CDR1 DFQATT, CDR2 SNEGSKA (reference sequence). Researchers took RNA transcripts and amplified the TCR beta CDR3 regions from them. A set of HTBI primers served as the primers for a first-round RT-PCR of the TCR CDR3. TCRdb independently ran MiXCR on the multiplex PCR reads; one entry per CDR3 protein. The sample lists hundreds of thousands of distinct CDR3 sequences; roughly 17% were seen once.

The V gene is TRBV20-1, the J gene TRBJ2-7, with D possibly matching TRBD2 (6 bases). The TCR originated in a woman aged 25 to 39 with Graves' hyperthyroidism. Sample: blood. As DNA, the CDR3 is TGCAGTGCTGGGGGGACGTCGGCCCTCTCCTACGAGCAGTACTTC. Translation gives CSAGGTSALSYEQYF.